This T cell receptor (beta chain) was retrieved from a study of cytomegalovirus exposure and HLA in healthy donors. PCR employed 60 Vbeta and 13 Jbeta primers. Generated by immunoSEQ multiplex PCR, the TCRdb table keeps only in-frame clones and is missing some. This sample has roughly 180,000 clones, with approximately 80% found just once. Study results and caveats: Donor immune exposure was known only as CMV serostatus.

Note on this clone: Its specificity is unknown. Mismatch with germline at one junction end may stem from a read error.

The CDR3 length is 18 residues. CDR1 is SEHNR, CDR2 FQNEAQ, per germline (reference sequence). The chain recombines TRBV7-9 with TRBJ2-5; 13 nucleotides line up with TRBD2. Sequenced sample: PBMCs. The clonotype originates from a male donor in good health and CMV-seronegative. CDR3 loop: CSSSPGTSGMAYQETQYF. In DNA form, the CDR3 reads TGTTCCAGCAGCCCCGGGACTAGCGGGATGGCGTACCAAGAGACCCAGTACTTC.